In this sample, the clone carrying this T cell receptor beta chain turned up a few times. The V gene lost 0 bases and the J gene lost 7 bases, with 16 bases spanning the gap. The CDR3 contains 16 residues. The V gene's germline CDR1 is SNHLY and CDR2 FYNNEI. The time point is: newly diagnosed, previously untreated cHL patient sample. These data come from a study of PD-1 blockade in classical Hodgkin lymphoma. Clones were read by immunoSEQ multiplex PCR, and TCRdb kept only the in-frame ones, dropping some. The top ten clones hold 6.5% to 9.5% of a sample with about 7,100 clones, over 70% of them seen once.

The V gene is TRBV2, the J gene TRBJ2-4, with D perhaps assigned TRBD1 or TRBD2 (6 bases each). Source material: peripheral blood mononuclear cells (PBMCs). The clonotype originates from a human donor with classical Hodgkin lymphoma. The CDR3 here is CASSEALPGAMNIQYF. As DNA, the CDR3 is TGTGCCAGCAGTGAAGCGCTTCCGGGGGCAATGAACATTCAGTACTTC.